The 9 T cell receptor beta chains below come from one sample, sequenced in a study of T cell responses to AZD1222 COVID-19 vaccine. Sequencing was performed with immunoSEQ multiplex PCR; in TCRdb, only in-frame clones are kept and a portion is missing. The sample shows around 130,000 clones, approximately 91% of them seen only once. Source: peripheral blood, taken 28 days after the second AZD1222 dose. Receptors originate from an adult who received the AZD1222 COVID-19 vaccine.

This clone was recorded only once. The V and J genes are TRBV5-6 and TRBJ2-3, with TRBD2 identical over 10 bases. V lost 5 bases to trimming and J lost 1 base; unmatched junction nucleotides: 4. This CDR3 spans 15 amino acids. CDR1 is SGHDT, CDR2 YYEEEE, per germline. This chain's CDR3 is CASRGLAGGTDTQYF. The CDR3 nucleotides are TGTGCCAGCAGGGGTCTAGCGGGAGGCACAGATACGCAGTATTTT.

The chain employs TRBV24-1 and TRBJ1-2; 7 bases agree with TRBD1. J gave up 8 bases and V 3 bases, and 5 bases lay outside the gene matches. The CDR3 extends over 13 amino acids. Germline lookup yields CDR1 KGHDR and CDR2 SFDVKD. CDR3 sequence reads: CATSDQDRRGYTF. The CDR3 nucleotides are TGTGCCACCAGTGATCAGGACAGGCGCGGCTACACCTTC.

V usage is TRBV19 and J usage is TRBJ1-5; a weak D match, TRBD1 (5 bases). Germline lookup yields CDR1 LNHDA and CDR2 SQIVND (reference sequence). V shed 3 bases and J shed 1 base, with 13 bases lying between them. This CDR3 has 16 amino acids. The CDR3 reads CASSIGRRGSNQPQHF. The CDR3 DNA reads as TGTGCCAGTAGTATCGGGCGAAGGGGCAGCAATCAGCCCCAGCATTTT. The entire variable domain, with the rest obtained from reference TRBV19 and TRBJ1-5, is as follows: DGGITQSPKYLFRKEGQNVTLSCEQNLNHDAMYWYRQDPGQGLRLIYYSQIVNDFQKGDIAEGYSVSREKKESFPLTVTSAQKNPTAFYLCASSIGRRGSNQPQHFGDGTRLSIL.

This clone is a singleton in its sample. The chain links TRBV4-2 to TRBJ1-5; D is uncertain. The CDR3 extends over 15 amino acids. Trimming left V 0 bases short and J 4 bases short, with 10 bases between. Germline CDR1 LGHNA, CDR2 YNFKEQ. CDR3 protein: CASSQDRTANQPQHF. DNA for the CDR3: TGTGCCAGCAGCCAAGATAGGACGGCGAATCAGCCCCAGCATTTT.

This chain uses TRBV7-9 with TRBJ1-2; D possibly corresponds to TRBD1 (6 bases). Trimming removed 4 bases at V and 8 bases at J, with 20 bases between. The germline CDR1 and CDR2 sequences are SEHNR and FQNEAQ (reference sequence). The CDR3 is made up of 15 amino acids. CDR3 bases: TGTGCCAGCAGCTGGGACACAGAAAGGGGCGCAGGCTACACCTTC. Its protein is CASSWDTERGAGYTF.

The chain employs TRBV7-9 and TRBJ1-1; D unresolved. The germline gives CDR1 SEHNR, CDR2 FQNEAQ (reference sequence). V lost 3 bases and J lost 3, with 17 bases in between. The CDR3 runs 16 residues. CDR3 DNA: TGTGCCAGCAGCTTTCAGTCCTTCAGCCAACACACTGAAGCTTTCTTT. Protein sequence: CASSFQSFSQHTEAFF.

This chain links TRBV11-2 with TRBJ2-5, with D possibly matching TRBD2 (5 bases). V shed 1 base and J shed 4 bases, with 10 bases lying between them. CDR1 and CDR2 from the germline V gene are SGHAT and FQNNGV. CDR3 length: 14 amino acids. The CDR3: CASSLALAGETQYF. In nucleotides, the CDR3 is TGTGCCAGCAGCTTAGCTCTAGCTGGAGAGACCCAGTACTTC.

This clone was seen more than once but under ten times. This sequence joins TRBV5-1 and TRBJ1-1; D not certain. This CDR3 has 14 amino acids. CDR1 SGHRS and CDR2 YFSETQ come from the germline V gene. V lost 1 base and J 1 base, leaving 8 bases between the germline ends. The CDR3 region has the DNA TGCGCCAGCAGCTTGCTCTCAGGGAACACTGAAGCTTTCTTT. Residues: CASSLLSGNTEAFF.

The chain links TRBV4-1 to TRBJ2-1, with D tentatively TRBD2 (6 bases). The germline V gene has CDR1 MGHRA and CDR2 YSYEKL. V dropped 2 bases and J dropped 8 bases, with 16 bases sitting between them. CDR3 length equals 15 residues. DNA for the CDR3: TGCGCCAGCAGCCAACCTTACGCCTCTAGCGATGAGCAGTTCTTC. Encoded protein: CASSQPYASSDEQFF.